These 27 T cell receptor beta chains share one sample of origin, sequenced in a study of shared clonotypes between healthy human individuals (dated by TCRdb to about 2020). Receptor amplification or capture employed the immunoSEQ multiplex PCR assay. TCRdb's version of the immuneACCESS table is confined to in-frame rearrangements and falls short of the full clone set. An unresolved V gene accounts for under half of the shortfall where checked; the remainder is of unknown origin. This sample has roughly 2,300,000 clones in its table, and under 95% of those were observed once. The ten largest clones represent 0.3% to 0.45% of the sample. The sequencing input was naive CD4+ T cells from PBMCs. The meaning of the sample's cell subset or site label: CD45RA+ positively selected. These receptors were collected from a man aged 18 to 35 in good health. Some clones in this sample may be carry-over from other donors' samples.

The rearrangement joins TRBV7-8 to TRBJ2-1; D may be TRBD1 (5 bases). The V end lost 5 bases, the J end lost 4 bases, and 12 bases lay between the germline ends. There are 14 residues in the CDR3. CDR1 is SGHVS and CDR2 is FQNEAQ in the germline V gene. The chain's CDR3 is CASSPGLGYNEQFF. CDR3 DNA sequence: TGTGCCAGCAGCCCAGGGCTGGGTTACAATGAGCAGTTCTTC. The full variable domain, its missing parts supplied by reference TRBV7-8 and TRBJ2-1, is GAGVSQSPRYKVAKRGQDVALRCDPISGHVSLFWYQQALGQGPEFLTYFQNEAQLDKSGLPSDRFFAERPEGSVSTLKIQRTQQEDSAVYLCASSPGLGYNEQFFGPGTRLTVL.

The V call is TRBV5-1, the J call TRBJ2-1, with 13 bases lining up with TRBD2. CDR3 length equals 16 residues. Looked up from germline, CDR1 is SGHRS and CDR2 is YFSETQ. With V trimmed by 1 base and J by 9 bases, 7 bases remained unmatched. DNA of the CDR3: TGCGCCAGCAGCTTGCGGACTAGCGGGAGCCCCTTTGAGCAGTTCTTC. It encodes CASSLRTSGSPFEQFF.

Remarks on this clone: A junction boundary mismatches the germline segment, possibly from a read error. The chain carries TRBV7-8 and TRBJ2-1; D unclear. This CDR3 spans 13 amino acids. Germline-derived CDR1 and CDR2 are SGHVS and FQNEAQ. This CDR3 reads CASSLTLYDEQFF. The CDR3 nucleotides are TGTGCCAGCAGCCTGACCCTCTACGATGAGCAGTTCTTC.

The CDR3 region is CASSYAGTGDYGYTF. In DNA form, the CDR3 reads TGTGCCAGCAGTTATGCCGGGACAGGGGACTATGGCTACACCTTC. The chain links TRBV27 to TRBJ1-2; the match to TRBD1 covers 10 bases. V trimming: 4 bases; J trimming: 3 bases; junction bases outside the gene matches: 5. Germline loops: CDR1 MNHEY, CDR2 SMNVEV (reference sequence). The CDR3 extends over 15 amino acids.

As DNA, the CDR3 is TGTGCCATCAGTGGATCTCTAGCGGACAATGAGCAGTTCTTC. Its translation: CAISGSLADNEQFF. The chain recombines TRBV10-3 with TRBJ2-1, with 7 bases that match TRBD2. After removal of 4 bases from V and 5 bases from J, the junction contained 5 bases not matched to a gene. CDR1 is ENHRY, CDR2 SYGVKD, per germline. CDR3 size: 14 residues.

This clone turned up a few times. The rearrangement links TRBV20-1 to TRBJ2-5; 9 bases match TRBD2. The V gene's germline CDR1 is DFQATT and CDR2 SNEGSKA (reference sequence). The CDR3 is made up of 11 amino acids. V lost 6 bases to trimming and J lost 5 bases; unmatched junction nucleotides: 1. The CDR3 bases are TGCAGTGCCACTAGCGGGGAGACCCAGTACTTC. Translating gives CSATSGETQYF.

About this clone itself: This sample includes further DNA sequences coding for the same CDR3. The chain joins TRBV9 to TRBJ2-3; 7 nucleotides agree with TRBD2. CDR3 length: 15 residues. Germline V gene lookup returns CDR1 SGDLS and CDR2 YYNGEE. V trimming: 0 bases; J trimming: 3 bases; junction bases outside the gene matches: 4. Written as DNA, the CDR3 is TGTGCCAGCAGCGTAGTGGCTAGCGGTACAGATACGCAGTATTTT. It codes for CASSVVASGTDTQYF.

This chain joins TRBV28 and TRBJ2-2; D is undetermined. The V gene's germline CDR1 is MDHEN and CDR2 SYDVKM. The V gene lost 3 bases and the J gene lost 12 bases, with 11 bases spanning the gap. The CDR3 is made up of 12 amino acids. The CDR3 DNA is TGTGCCAGCAGTTTGCTACGAGACAAGCTGTTTTTT. Encoded protein: CASSLLRDKLFF.

This chain links TRBV18 with TRBJ2-1, with TRBD2 matching over 9 bases. Trimming at V came to 3 bases and at J to 10 bases, leaving 13 bases not matched to a gene. Per the germline V gene, CDR1 is KGHSH and CDR2 is LQKENI. There are 16 residues in the CDR3. CDR3 amino acids: CASSPPGREGQGEQFF. The CDR3 DNA reads as TGTGCCAGCTCACCCCCGGGGCGGGAGGGCCAAGGGGAGCAGTTCTTC.

V usage is TRBV27 and J usage is TRBJ2-3; 9 bases match TRBD2. Trimming at V came to 8 bases and at J to 6 bases, leaving 12 bases not matched to a gene. Germline V CDR1 and CDR2: MNHEY, SMNVEV (reference sequence). This CDR3 is 15 amino acids long. The DNA of the CDR3 is TGTGCCAGCCATAAGATTAGCGGGAGTCTGGATACGCAGTATTTT. Amino acids: CASHKISGSLDTQYF.

The V and J genes are TRBV10-2 and TRBJ1-2; D is unresolved. The ends were cut back, 4 bases at V and 2 bases at J, with 8 bases in the middle. Germline V gene sequence: CDR1 WSHSY, CDR2 SAAADI. The CDR3 has 13 amino acids. The CDR3 bases are TGCGCCAGCAGTGGTTTCAGCAACTATGGCTACACCTTC. It translates to CASSGFSNYGYTF.

V usage is TRBV7-9 and J usage is TRBJ1-2; 7 bases align to TRBD1. V shed 2 bases, J shed 4 bases, and the junction held 10 bases outside the gene matches. Germline loops: CDR1 SEHNR, CDR2 FQNEAQ (reference sequence). The CDR3 runs 16 residues. The CDR3 DNA sequence: TGTGCCAGCAGCTTATTGACAGGGATGGGGGCCTATGGCTACACCTTC. It encodes CASSLLTGMGAYGYTF.

The chain links TRBV27 to TRBJ2-3; D uncertain. V shed 6 bases and J shed 2 bases, with 9 bases lying between them. The CDR3 loop spans 13 amino acids. Germline assignment: CDR1 MNHEY and CDR2 SMNVEV (reference sequence). This CDR3 reads CASSLDSTDTQYF. The CDR3, as DNA: TGTGCCAGCAGCCTCGACTCCACAGATACGCAGTATTTT.

This chain links TRBV29-1 with TRBJ2-5, with D unresolved. The tail of the sequence fits TRBJ2-7 better, so the J call may be wrong. From germline, CDR1 is SQVTM and CDR2 ANQGSEA. The CDR3 covers 12 residues. The CDR3 reads CSVGSQSYEQYF. In DNA, the CDR3 is TGCAGCGTTGGCAGCCAGTCCTACGAGCAGTACTTC.

The chain has TRBV2 and TRBJ1-2; D gene uncertain. The CDR3 runs to 15 residues. In germline, CDR1 is SNHLY, CDR2 FYNNEI. V was pared by 3 bases and J by 2 bases, with 13 bases between. The CDR3 here is CASSDRSAENYGYTF. Written as DNA, the CDR3 is TGTGCCAGCAGTGATCGGTCGGCAGAAAACTATGGCTACACCTTC.

The chain links TRBV11-1 to TRBJ2-4; 9 nucleotides line up with TRBD2. The germline gives CDR1 SGHAT, CDR2 FQDESV (reference sequence). The CDR3 loop spans 18 amino acids. V gave up 2 bases and J gave up 1 base; unmatched junction bases: 9. CDR3 loop: CASSLRVSGGVAKNIQYF. The CDR3 DNA follows: TGTGCCAGCAGCTTACGGGTTAGCGGGGGAGTGGCCAAAAACATTCAGTACTTC.

The chain has TRBV7-2 and TRBJ1-3, with D unclear. Between the trimmed V and J ends, which lost 4 bases and 8 bases, there was a span of 9 bases. The CDR3 runs to 12 residues. Per the germline V gene, CDR1 is SGHTA and CDR2 is FQGNSA. CDR3 bases: TGTGCCAGCAGCTCCTTGGGTTACACCATATATTTT. Residues: CASSSLGYTIYF.

The rearrangement links TRBV19 to TRBJ2-3; D is unclear. The germline V and J ends were trimmed by 7 bases and 2 bases, with 16 bases remaining between them. Germline V CDR1 and CDR2: LNHDA, SQIVND (reference sequence). This CDR3 contains 15 residues. CDR3 nucleotide sequence: TGTGCCAGTAAAAAAGACTGGGATCTCACAGATACGCAGTATTTT. Protein sequence: CASKKDWDLTDTQYF.

This chain links TRBV7-2 with TRBJ2-7; D may be TRBD2 (5 bases). The CDR3 extends over 12 amino acids. V was shortened by 8 bases and J by 5 bases, with 13 bases between the two germline ends. The germline CDR1 and CDR2 sequences are SGHTA and FQGNSA. The CDR3 loop is CASGQYGDEQYF. The CDR3 DNA is TGTGCCAGCGGTCAATACGGGGACGAGCAGTACTTC.

The chain recombines TRBV7-3 with TRBJ1-1; D is unclear. V lost 5 bases to trimming and J lost 1 base, with 11 bases between them. The length of the CDR3 is 14 residues. Germline V gives CDR1 SGHTA, CDR2 FQGTGA. This CDR3 reads CASSPQPTNTEAFF. CDR3 in DNA: TGTGCCAGCAGCCCCCAGCCAACGAACACTGAAGCTTTCTTT.

On this clone itself: In the same sample, other DNA sequences code for this CDR3. The chain links TRBV5-1 to TRBJ2-2; D gene unclear. CDR3 length equals 14 residues. CDR1 is SGHRS, CDR2 YFSETQ, per germline. Between the trimmed V and J ends, which lost 2 bases and 1 base, there was a span of 6 bases. CDR3 sequence (DNA): TGCGCCAGCAGCTTCTTGGGGAACACCGGGGAGCTGTTTTTT. Protein sequence: CASSFLGNTGELFF.

This clone was found once. The rearrangement joins TRBV6-4 to TRBJ1-2; TRBD1 aligns across 9 bases. The germline CDR1 and CDR2 sequences are MRHNA and SNTAGT. The trim removed 8 bases at V and 5 bases at J, leaving 12 bases unmatched. This CDR3 has 15 residues. CDR3 coding DNA: TGTGCCAGCTCCCCCGAGGGACAGGGTATTTATGGCTACACCTTC. It specifies CASSPEGQGIYGYTF.

The chain has TRBV28 and TRBJ1-1; D gene ambiguous. CDR1 is MDHEN and CDR2 is SYDVKM in the germline V gene. The CDR3 length is 15 residues. V dropped 5 bases and J dropped 11 bases, with 24 bases sitting between them. In DNA, the CDR3 is TGTGCCAGCAGTGGCCCGGAATTGGGAGTCCGTGCGGCTTTCTTT. Its protein is CASSGPELGVRAAFF.

As to this clone: Other DNA sequences of this sample code for an identical CDR3. CDR3 loop: CASSFSGRAGEQYF. The DNA of the CDR3 is TGTGCCAGCAGCTTTAGCGGGAGGGCGGGAGAGCAGTACTTC. V is TRBV7-2 and J is TRBJ2-7, with TRBD2 identical over 11 bases. The CDR3 is 14 amino acids. V shed 3 bases and J 7 bases; nucleotides not matched to a gene: 5. Per the germline V gene, CDR1 is SGHTA and CDR2 is FQGNSA.

The chain couples TRBV4-2 to TRBJ2-3, with 11 positions matching TRBD2. V lost 2 bases to trimming and J lost 2 bases; unmatched junction nucleotides: 3. The germline V gene encodes CDR1 LGHNA and CDR2 YNFKEQ. CDR3 length: 16 amino acids. CDR3 protein: CASSQLAGGYTDTQYF. The CDR3 nucleotides read TGTGCCAGCAGCCAACTAGCGGGGGGCTACACAGATACGCAGTATTTT.

J is TRBJ2-3 and V is TRBV27; 9 bases are shared with TRBD2. The germline V gene encodes CDR1 MNHEY and CDR2 SMNVEV (reference sequence). The V and J ends lost 5 bases and 4 bases, in that order; junction bases with no gene match: 16. The CDR3 runs to 18 residues. CDR3: CASSPPIPGSGSPDTQYF. The CDR3 DNA reads as TGTGCCAGCAGTCCCCCTATTCCGGGTAGCGGGAGCCCAGATACGCAGTATTTT.

The V and J genes are TRBV29-1 and TRBJ2-5; D is unresolved. Germline CDR1 is SQVTM and CDR2 is ANQGSEA. CDR3 length: 13 amino acids. Trimming stripped 0 bases from V and 11 bases from J, with 16 bases between. CDR3 sequence: CSVEDRPAEEQYF. CDR3 DNA: TGCAGCGTTGAAGACAGGCCGGCAGAAGAGCAGTACTTC.